The 19 T cell receptor beta chains below come from one sample, sequenced in a study of beta chain features in type 1 diabetes. As every portion of the isolated RNA was reverse transcribed, the sequencing read expressed TCRB transcripts. Using immunoSEQ multiplex PCR, the repertoire was profiled, and TCRdb retains in-frame clones only, with some absent. This table holds around 430,000 clones, around 30% found once. Sequencing was carried out using naive CD4+ T cells from blood. These receptors came from a young man in good health.

This clone was counted a few times. The chain recombines TRBV7-9 with TRBJ2-7; 9 nucleotides align to TRBD1. Losses at the gene ends were 5 bases for V and 5 bases for J; bases not matched to a gene: 4. Germline CDR1 reads SEHNR; CDR2 reads FQNEAQ (reference sequence). There are 13 residues in the CDR3. CDR3 coding DNA: TGTGCCAGCAGCAGGACAGGGGCCAACGAGCAGTACTTC. This codes for CASSRTGANEQYF.

This chain uses TRBV10-3 with TRBJ2-3; TRBD2 agrees at 8 bases. The V gene's germline CDR1 is ENHRY and CDR2 SYGVKD. The CDR3 runs to 12 residues. Trimming at V came to 10 bases and at J to 4 bases, leaving 4 bases not matched to a gene. The CDR3 sequence: CATREGPDTQYF. The CDR3 DNA is TGTGCCACCCGGGAGGGACCAGATACGCAGTATTTT.

J is TRBJ2-5 and V is TRBV15; the match to TRBD1 covers 8 bases. V shed 6 bases and J 6 bases; nucleotides not matched to a gene: 15. This CDR3 has 16 amino acids. CDR1 LNHNV and CDR2 YYDKDF come from the germline V gene (reference sequence). The CDR3: CATSRWKQGGLQTQYF. The CDR3 DNA is TGTGCCACCAGTAGGTGGAAACAGGGGGGTTTGCAGACCCAGTACTTC.

The rearrangement uses TRBV7-8 and TRBJ1-2; 9 bases align to TRBD1. The CDR3 length is 15 residues. Germline values: CDR1 SGHVS, CDR2 FQNEAQ. V shed 2 bases and J 6 bases; nucleotides not matched to a gene: 7. The CDR3 DNA reads as TGTGCCAGCAGCTTACTGCGAACAGGGGGCCATGGCTACACCTTC. Its protein is CASSLLRTGGHGYTF.

V and J are TRBV6-1 and TRBJ2-1, with TRBD2 as a possible D gene (6 bases). Germline values: CDR1 MNHNS, CDR2 SASEGT. The V end lost 1 base, the J end lost 3 bases, and 13 bases lay between the germline ends. This CDR3 is 16 amino acids long. The chain's CDR3 is CASSEVPSAYYNEQFF. The CDR3 DNA reads as TGTGCCAGCAGTGAAGTCCCTAGCGCCTACTACAATGAGCAGTTCTTC.

V usage is TRBV5-1 and J usage is TRBJ2-1; 10 bases are shared with TRBD1. Germline CDR1 is SGHRS and CDR2 is YFSETQ. CDR3 size: 15 residues. Trimming at V came to 4 bases and at J to 4 bases, leaving 5 bases not matched to a gene. The CDR3 here is CASSLGQGDYNEQFF. The DNA of the CDR3 is TGCGCCAGCAGCCTAGGACAGGGGGATTACAATGAGCAGTTCTTC. Full variable domain (outside the CDR3, taken from reference TRBV5-1 and TRBJ2-1): KAGVTQTPRYLIKTRGQQVTLSCSPISGHRSVSWYQQTPGQGLQFLFEYFSETQRNKGNFPGRFSGRQFSNSRSEMNVSTLELGDSALYLCASSLGQGDYNEQFFGPGTRLTVL.

This clone was seen only a few times. The chain combines TRBV30 with TRBJ2-5; D unclear. V shed 0 bases and J shed 5 bases, with 10 bases lying between them. Germline-derived CDR1 and CDR2 are GTSNPN and SVGIG (reference sequence). This CDR3 region has 13 residues. The CDR3 here is CAWSVVRAETQYF. Written as DNA, the CDR3 is TGTGCCTGGAGTGTAGTTAGGGCGGAGACCCAGTACTTC.

This clone has only a few counts. The chain is built from TRBV6-1 and TRBJ2-2, with D unresolved. CDR1 is MNHNS and CDR2 is SASEGT in the germline V gene. Trimming pared 2 bases from V and 0 bases from J, leaving 1 base between. The CDR3 contains 13 residues. The CDR3 nucleotides are TGTGCCAGCAGTGAACCGAACACCGGGGAGCTGTTTTTT. It specifies CASSEPNTGELFF.

The chain joins TRBV19 to TRBJ2-4; no clear D. V was trimmed by 10 bases and J by 7 bases, leaving 11 bases between them. The CDR3 has 11 amino acids. The germline gives CDR1 LNHDA, CDR2 SQIVND (reference sequence). The CDR3 is CATTARNIQYF. The DNA for the CDR3 is TGTGCCACCACCGCCCGGAACATTCAGTACTTC.

This clone was observed a few times. This chain joins TRBV25-1 and TRBJ2-2; 7 nucleotides match TRBD2. Germline V lookup: CDR1 MGHDK, CDR2 SYGVNS. This CDR3 is built from 15 residues. The J segment lost 5 bases and the V segment lost 7 bases, leaving 10 bases of the junction unmatched. CDR3 protein: CASTLGLGFTGELFF. DNA of the CDR3: TGTGCCAGCACTCTCGGACTAGGATTTACCGGGGAGCTGTTTTTT.

The chain is built from TRBV2 and TRBJ2-6, with D hard to call. Germline CDR1 is SNHLY and CDR2 is FYNNEI. The CDR3 extends over 14 amino acids. The V gene lost 4 bases and the J gene lost 1 base, with 5 bases spanning the gap. The CDR3 loop reads CASSGESGANVLTF. The CDR3 DNA reads TGTGCCAGCAGTGGGGAATCTGGGGCCAACGTCCTGACTTTC.

This clone has only a few counts. The J gene is TRBJ2-7, the V gene TRBV11-2; D is perhaps TRBD2 (6 bases). The CDR3 consists of 14 residues. Germline V lookup: CDR1 SGHAT, CDR2 FQNNGV. V lost 1 base, J lost 2 bases, and 9 bases lay in between. The CDR3 DNA reads as TGTGCCAGCAGCTTAGTTCGGGGGACCTACGAGCAGTACTTC. This sequence encodes CASSLVRGTYEQYF.

The V call is TRBV30, the J call TRBJ1-1; 8 positions match TRBD1. V dropped 0 bases and J dropped 8; count of bases not matched to a gene: 2. Germline CDR1 and CDR2: GTSNPN and SVGIG (reference sequence). The CDR3 is made up of 12 amino acids. DNA for the CDR3: TGTGCCTGGAGTGTGAGGGACAGGGAAGCTTTCTTT. Translated: CAWSVRDREAFF.

This clone turned up a few times. The same CDR3 is also encoded by other DNA sequences in this sample. The chain joins TRBV29-1 to TRBJ2-7; D is possibly TRBD1 (6 bases). The CDR3 runs 13 residues. Trimming pared 6 bases from V and 1 base from J, leaving 13 bases between. Germline values: CDR1 SQVTM, CDR2 ANQGSEA. For the CDR3, the DNA is TGCAGCGTCGCAAAAGGGGGATCCTACGAGCAGTACTTC. This translates into CSVAKGGSYEQYF.

This chain uses TRBV7-2 with TRBJ2-1, with 12 bases that match TRBD2. Germline loops: CDR1 SGHTA, CDR2 FQGNSA. The CDR3 loop spans 15 amino acids. V shed 2 bases and J 4 bases; nucleotides not matched to a gene: 0. The CDR3 is CASSLLAGGYNEQFF. DNA of the CDR3: TGTGCCAGCAGCTTACTAGCGGGAGGGTACAATGAGCAGTTCTTC.

This clone was seen only a few times. The J gene is TRBJ2-5, the V gene TRBV7-2; 7 nucleotides align to TRBD2. Germline CDR1 reads SGHTA; CDR2 reads FQGNSA. The V and J ends lost 4 bases and 5 bases, in that order; junction bases with no gene match: 7. There are 14 residues in the CDR3. The CDR3 DNA reads TGTGCCAGCAGCTCCCAAGGGAGGGGTGAGACCCAGTACTTC. The encoded protein is CASSSQGRGETQYF.

The chain joins TRBV15 to TRBJ2-1; D ambiguous. V lost 3 bases, J lost 5 bases, and 8 bases lay in between. This CDR3 contains 13 residues. Germline assignment: CDR1 LNHNV and CDR2 YYDKDF (reference sequence). The CDR3 region is CATSRSRNNEQFF. In nucleotides, the CDR3 is TGTGCCACCAGCAGGTCGCGGAACAATGAGCAGTTCTTC.

This clone was seen a handful of times. This chain joins TRBV29-1 and TRBJ2-3, with 7 bases matching TRBD1. This CDR3 region has 14 residues. Germline V gene sequence: CDR1 SQVTM, CDR2 ANQGSEA. J gave up 1 base and V 6 bases, and 7 bases lay outside the gene matches. The DNA for the CDR3 is TGCAGCGTCGTGACAGGGTACGGCACAGATACGCAGTATTTT. Encoded protein: CSVVTGYGTDTQYF.

In its sample, this clone was seen a few times. This chain links TRBV29-1 with TRBJ2-7; 13 bases map to TRBD2. V shed 8 bases and J 5 bases; nucleotides not matched to a gene: 9. The CDR3 contains 14 residues. The germline V gene encodes CDR1 SQVTM and CDR2 ANQGSEA. The CDR3 loop is CSSGTSGASNEQYF. CDR3 bases: TGCAGCTCGGGGACTAGCGGGGCCTCGAACGAGCAGTACTTC.